The clone carrying this T cell receptor beta chain was recorded only once. Germline V gene lookup returns CDR1 MNHNS and CDR2 SASEGT. This CDR3 has 15 residues. Trimming took off 6 bases at V and 1 base at J, with 15 bases between the two ends. The source of the sample is a study of OX40 agonist ivuxolimab in advanced cancers. Study information: It was permissible to have had prior anti-PD-1, anti-PD-L1 or anti-CTLA-4 therapy, and over 35% had some.

Some clones are missing from TCRdb's copy, which holds only in-frame ones; the method was immunoSEQ multiplex PCR. This repertoire shows about 54,000 clones, approximately 89% found once; its top ten account for 8.7%. The material was CD4+ or CD8+ T cells sorted from blood, obtained in a trial of the OX40 agonist ivuxolimab. The source is an adult with an advanced solid tumor such as melanoma, head and neck, liver or kidney cancer. The chain has TRBV6-1 and TRBJ1-1; D is ambiguous. This CDR3 is CASSSWAYTNTEAFF. In DNA, the CDR3 is TGTGCCAGCAGCTCTTGGGCCTACACGAACACTGAAGCTTTCTTT.